This TCR beta chain was identified in a study of Ad26.COV2.S vaccination and SARS-CoV-2 variants. Background on the study: A COV1001 Ad26.COV2.S trial-arm participant provided the sample.

Produced via immunoSEQ multiplex PCR; TCRdb's table is partial and in-frame only. The data show a few hundred thousand clones, 80% to 95% seen once. About this clone itself: The antigen remains unidentified.

The sample's treatment: about 20 received Ad26.COV2.S at low or high dose, single or two shots; several received placebo; per-sample allocation not given. The investigators took samples on day 63 after the first vaccine or placebo injection. The CDR3 has 14 residues. Trimming shortened V by 6 bases and J by 7 bases, and 16 bases separated the two germline ends. CDR1 and CDR2 from the germline V gene are LNHDA and SQIVND (reference sequence). Study conclusions and caveats: The breadth of spike-specific CD8+ and CD4+ T cell responses after vaccination was reportedly substantial.

The receptor was isolated from a person aged 18-65 years who received the Ad26.COV2.S COVID-19 vaccine or a placebo. The V gene is TRBV19, the J gene TRBJ2-4, with D perhaps assigned TRBD1 or TRBD2 (5 bases each). Sequences were derived from peripheral blood, sampled in a trial of Ad26.COV2.S vaccine versus placebo. CDR3 nucleotide sequence: TGTGCCAGTAGCGGGACGGTCGAGGGGAACATTCAGTACTTC. This codes for CASSGTVEGNIQYF.